These T cell receptor beta chains were read from a single sample in a study of identical twins. TCRdb re-derived calls from the 5' RACE reads in MiXCR, one entry per CDR3 protein. The profile shows about 300,000 distinct CDR3 sequences, over 9% of them singletons. These same data were also listed under a study on yellow fever vaccine responses in identical twins.

Sequenced: CD8+ T cells sorted from blood. Receptors were obtained from a young woman in good health. CDR3s include the opening cysteine and the closing phenylalanine or tryptophan. Fields, in order: V gene, clone size, J gene, D gene, CDR3 protein, CDR3 DNA. D genes are given only for firm matches. Rows may omit the clone size; those that give it use once, few, many or a size class.

TRBV27	.	TRBJ2-3	.	CASSSSDTQYF	TGTGCCAGCAGTTCATCAGATACGCAGTATTTT
TRBV6-4	few	TRBJ2-3	TRBD1	CASSETGQGSDTQYF	TGTGCCAGCAGCGAAACGGGACAGGGGTCAGATACGCAGTATTTT
TRBV7-7	many	TRBJ2-5	.	CASSSRGVGETQYF	TGTGCCAGCAGCTCTAGGGGTGTAGGAGAGACCCAGTACTTC
TRBV6-6	few	TRBJ2-1	TRBD1	CATAGTDNEQFF	TGTGCCACTGCCGGGACAGACAATGAGCAGTTCTTC
TRBV15	many	TRBJ1-6	.	CATSSGNNSPLHF	TGTGCCACCAGTTCAGGGAACAATTCACCCCTCCACTTT
TRBV6-1	.	TRBJ1-5	TRBD1	CASRPDREADQPQHF	TGTGCCAGCAGACCGGACAGGGAGGCAGATCAGCCCCAGCATTTT
TRBV5-5	many	TRBJ2-7	.	CASSWIMDGEGSSYEQYF	TGTGCCAGCAGCTGGATTATGGACGGTGAGGGCTCGTCCTACGAGCAGTACTTC
TRBV2	few	TRBJ2-1	.	CASRKYNEQFF	TGTGCCAGCAGGAAATACAATGAGCAGTTCTTC
TRBV6-1	.	TRBJ2-6	.	CASSEMGAGANVLTF	TGTGCCAGCAGTGAAATGGGAGCTGGGGCCAACGTCCTGACTTTC
TRBV20-1	few	TRBJ1-1	.	CSARPLGGTEAFF	TGCAGTGCTAGGCCTCTGGGTGGCACTGAAGCTTTCTTT
TRBV4-1	few	TRBJ2-1	TRBD2	CASRRLAGVYNEQFF	TGCGCCAGCAGGCGACTAGCGGGGGTTTACAATGAGCAGTTCTTC
TRBV9	many	TRBJ1-1	TRBD1	CASSVRSTGFGTEAFF	TGTGCCAGCAGCGTACGATCGACAGGGTTCGGGACTGAAGCTTTCTTT
TRBV7-9	.	TRBJ2-1	TRBD1	CASSPGQGSRNEQFF	TGTGCCAGCAGTCCGGGACAGGGGAGTAGGAATGAGCAGTTCTTC
TRBV5-1	few	TRBJ2-1	.	CASSLQRGRSYNEQFF	TGCGCCAGCAGCTTACAACGGGGGAGGTCCTACAATGAGCAGTTCTTC
TRBV25-1	.	TRBJ1-1	TRBD1	CASSDRQGNTEAFF	TGTGCCAGCAGTGATCGACAGGGGAACACTGAAGCTTTCTTT
TRBV3-1	few	TRBJ2-3	TRBD2	CASSRRGGGSTDTQYF	TGTGCCAGCAGCCGACGCGGGGGGGGAAGCACAGATACGCAGTATTTT
TRBV12-3/TRBV12-4	many	TRBJ2-1	.	CASNSVLGGNEQFF	TGTGCCAGCAATTCCGTACTAGGGGGCAATGAGCAGTTCTTC
TRBV20-1	many	TRBJ2-1	.	CSAREGSEQFF	TGCAGTGCTAGAGAGGGGAGTGAGCAGTTCTTC
TRBV9	.	TRBJ2-5	.	CASSVETSRGETQYF	TGTGCCAGCAGCGTAGAAACTAGCAGGGGCGAGACCCAGTACTTC
TRBV24-1	few	TRBJ1-2	.	CATSDPETRYGYTF	TGTGCCACCAGTGACCCCGAGACGCGCTATGGCTACACCTTC
TRBV29-1	few	TRBJ2-1	.	CSVEHDSYNEQFF	TGCAGCGTTGAACATGACAGTTACAATGAGCAGTTCTTC
TRBV29-1	few	TRBJ2-2	.	CSVEGSGELFF	TGCAGCGTTGAGGGTTCCGGGGAGCTGTTTTTT
TRBV4-1	few	TRBJ1-5	.	CASSQGPSGGQPQHF	TGCGCCAGCAGCCAAGGTCCGTCGGGGGGCCAGCCCCAGCATTTT
TRBV7-9	once	TRBJ2-7	.	CASSLAPTGPREQYF	TGTGCCAGCAGCTTAGCCCCGACAGGTCCCAGGGAGCAGTACTTC
TRBV6-1	few	TRBJ2-1	TRBD1	CASTPTGTGFNEQFF	TGTGCCAGCACCCCCACCGGGACAGGGTTTAATGAGCAGTTCTTC
TRBV6-4	.	TRBJ2-1	.	CASSDFVQPPRNEQFF	TGTGCCAGCAGTGACTTTGTGCAACCCCCGAGGAATGAGCAGTTCTTC
TRBV6-5	.	TRBJ2-2	.	CASSYVSNTGELFF	TGTGCCAGCAGTTACGTATCGAACACCGGGGAGCTGTTTTTT
TRBV13	.	TRBJ2-1	TRBD2	CASSSPGGPLNEQFF	TGTGCCAGCAGCTCCCCGGGAGGGCCGCTAAATGAGCAGTTCTTC